The sequence of this T cell receptor (beta chain) was determined in a study of blood T cell repertoires in COVID-19. Study-wide background: Both acute and convalescent COVID-19 samples were obtained from the United States, Italy and Spain. Nucleic acid was either cDNA or gDNA, and it came from T cells, B-cell-depleted T cells, or PBMCs.

V was pared by 4 bases and J by 2 bases, with 10 bases between. CDR1 and CDR2 from the germline V gene are SEHNR and FQNEAQ (reference sequence). The CDR3 extends over 14 amino acids. Authors' processing steps: Estimation of nucleated cell counts relied on the amplification of reference gene primers. Some clones are missing from TCRdb's copy, which holds only in-frame ones; the method was immunoSEQ multiplex PCR. From that table come the V and J calls and clone size; the DNA was used to work out D and trimming. The data hold tens of thousands of clones, with approximately 89% observed a single time. This chain connects TRBV7-9 to TRBJ2-3, with D possibly being TRBD2 (6 bases). The clonotype was recovered from a man in his sixties with active COVID-19. What was sequenced was peripheral blood. The CDR3, as DNA: TGTGCCAGCAGCTGGACGGGAGCCACAGATACGCAGTATTTT. This gives the protein CASSWTGATDTQYF.